Following are 14 T cell receptor beta chains from one sample sequenced in a study of metastatic and nonmetastatic thyroid tumors. Every patient was untreated before thyroid surgery. MiXCR reprocessed the PCR reads for TCRdb. This sample has around 70,000 clones; 18% occur once, and the top ten carry more than 10%. The sequenced sample consisted of blood. The receptors were gathered from a female donor with papillary thyroid cancer or a benign thyroid nodule (not recorded which). Some clones in this sample may be carry-over from other donors' samples.

In DNA, the CDR3 is TGTGCCAGCAGTTTTGGCCTAGGGGGTAATTCACCCCTCCACTTT. Translated, it gives CASSFGLGGNSPLHF. The chain links TRBV27 to TRBJ1-6, with D possibly TRBD1 on 6 matching bases. This CDR3 comprises 15 residues. Trimming took 3 bases from V and 6 from J, leaving 12 bases between them. Germline-derived CDR1 and CDR2 are MNHEY and SMNVEV (reference sequence).

This clone came up many times. CDR3 sequence reads: CASSPGGYYNEQFF. In DNA form, the CDR3 reads TGCGCCAGCAGTCCGGGAGGATACTACAATGAGCAGTTCTTC. The V and J genes are TRBV5-1 and TRBJ2-1, with TRBD2 matching 7 bases. V shed 5 bases, J shed 3 bases, and the junction held 5 bases outside the gene matches. The germline gives CDR1 SGHRS, CDR2 YFSETQ. There are 14 residues in the CDR3.

The gene calls are TRBV20-1 and TRBJ2-7; 8 nucleotides align to TRBD2. Germline V gene lookup returns CDR1 DFQATT and CDR2 SNEGSKA (reference sequence). V was pared by 5 bases and J by 2 bases, with 8 bases of the junction left unmatched. CDR3 length equals 14 residues. CDR3 region: CSAGTSGGAYEQYF. The CDR3 DNA reads as TGCAGTGCTGGAACGTCGGGAGGGGCCTACGAGCAGTACTTC.

In this sample, this clone turned up many times. An end of the junction differs from the germline gene, which may be a read error. This chain links TRBV6-1 with TRBJ2-7, with a tentative D call TRBD1 (6 bases). Germline V gene data show CDR1 as MNHNS and CDR2 as SASEGT. The CDR3 is 13 residues long. The CDR3 DNA follows: TGTGCCAGCAGCCGCACAACAGGGAACAGTGTCAACTTC. This gives the protein CASSRTTGNSVNF.

Only one count was recorded for this clone. CDR3 loop: CASSHPGPQAQYF. In nucleotides, the CDR3 is TGTGCCAGCAGCCATCCGGGACCCCAGGCCCAGTACTTC. The chain couples TRBV4-2 to TRBJ2-5; D may be TRBD1 or TRBD2 (5 bases each). Trimming stripped 3 bases from V and 9 bases from J, with 14 bases between. The CDR3 extends over 13 amino acids. The V gene's germline CDR1 is LGHNA and CDR2 YNFKEQ.

This clone was detected ten times or more. The chain combines TRBV20-1 with TRBJ1-1; TRBD1 might be the D (5 bases). Trimming took 6 bases from V and 5 from J, leaving 10 bases between them. The CDR3 contains 11 residues. Germline V gene data show CDR1 as DFQATT and CDR2 as SNEGSKA (reference sequence). CDR3 DNA sequence: TGCAGTGCGCGAGAGGGGACTGAAGCTTTCTTT. Encoded protein: CSAREGTEAFF.

This clone was counted at least ten times. This chain joins TRBV6-1 and TRBJ2-2; TRBD2 might be the D (6 bases). CDR3 length: 16 residues. Germline CDR1 and CDR2: MNHNS and SASEGT. Trimming cost V 6 bases and J 3 bases, with 17 bases left between them. CDR3 sequence: CASRAGTASYTGELFF. Here the CDR3 DNA reads TGTGCCAGCAGGGCCGGGACTGCCAGTTACACCGGGGAGCTGTTTTTT.

This clone was recorded a few times. The rearrangement links TRBV28 to TRBJ1-2; D call uncertain. V was trimmed by 4 bases and J by 5 bases, leaving 11 bases between them. The CDR3 spans 13 residues. Germline V gene data show CDR1 as MDHEN and CDR2 as SYDVKM. The CDR3 loop reads CASSSGQVYGYTF. CDR3 sequence (DNA): TGTGCCAGCAGTTCCGGGCAGGTATATGGCTACACCTTC.

This clone occurred many times. The chain uses TRBV6-1 and TRBJ2-5; D perhaps matches TRBD2 (7 bases). This CDR3 spans 15 amino acids. V lost 3 bases and J 2 bases, leaving 13 bases between the germline ends. Germline V gives CDR1 MNHNS, CDR2 SASEGT. This CDR3 reads CASSEPRGGQETQYF. In nucleotides, the CDR3 is TGTGCCAGCAGTGAGCCAAGGGGGGGGCAAGAGACCCAGTACTTC.

This clone was detected a few times. A much larger clonotype is one base distant, so this may be a read error. At the DNA level, this CDR3 is encoded by other sequences in the same sample as well. The V and J genes are TRBV7-3 and TRBJ2-5, with D perhaps TRBD2 (6 bases). Germline CDR1 reads SGHTA; CDR2 reads FQGTGA. The CDR3 spans 17 residues. V lost 4 bases and J lost 2, with 20 bases in between. The CDR3 DNA reads TGTGCCAGCAGCTCCTCGGAGGGGACCACGGGTCAAGAGACCCAGTACTTC. It yields the protein CASSSSEGTTGQETQYF.

This clone has a count of ten or more. The chain uses TRBV19 and TRBJ2-5, with 10 bases fitting TRBD1. The V and J ends lost 5 bases and 6 bases, in that order; junction bases with no gene match: 9. Germline CDR1 reads LNHDA; CDR2 reads SQIVND (reference sequence). The CDR3 has 15 amino acids. As DNA, the CDR3 is TGTGCCAGTAGTCTCCGGGACAGGGGCTGGAAGACCCAGTACTTC. Residues: CASSLRDRGWKTQYF.

The sample holds many counts of this clone. J is TRBJ1-5 and V is TRBV12-3 or TRBV12-4; D remains unclear. The V end was cut by 3 bases, the J end by 2 bases, with 8 bases between. The CDR3 is 14 residues long. The CDR3 is CASSFRHGNQPQHF. The DNA of the CDR3 is TGTGCCAGCAGTTTTAGACACGGCAATCAGCCCCAGCATTTT.

There are many counts of this clone. CDR3 nucleotide sequence: TGTGCCAGCAGCTTTAAACAGGGGAATTACGAGCAGTACTTC. Translation gives CASSFKQGNYEQYF. This sequence joins TRBV11-3 and TRBJ2-7; 7 nucleotides match TRBD1. J was trimmed by 4 bases and V by 3 bases; bases with no gene match: 6. CDR3 length: 14 amino acids. From germline, CDR1 is SGHNT and CDR2 YENEEA.

Ten or more counts support this clone. The CDR3 sequence is CASSQQRGSGNTIYF. As DNA, the CDR3 is TGTGCCAGCAGCCAACAGCGAGGCTCTGGAAACACCATATATTTT. The chain combines TRBV11-2 with TRBJ1-3; D is unclear. The V gene's germline CDR1 is SGHAT and CDR2 FQNNGV. This CDR3 has 15 residues. V dropped 5 bases and J dropped 0 bases, with 11 bases sitting between them.